Listed below are T cell receptor beta chains from one sample, sequenced in a study of siplizumab effects on memory and regulatory T cells. Using immunoSEQ multiplex PCR, the repertoire was profiled, and TCRdb retains in-frame clones only, with some absent. Of roughly 93,000 clones listed, roughly 94% are singletons. The sequencing sample was made of non-Treg CD4+ T cells sorted from blood. The receptors were gathered from a human donor in good health. The CDR3 runs from the conserved cysteine through the conserved F or W. Each record gives: clone size, D gene, V gene, J gene, CDR3 protein, CDR3 DNA. D genes are given only for firm matches. Clone sizes are given selectively: once, few, many, or a class where the clone is expanded.

NA	NA	TRBV25-1	TRBJ1-2	CASSDPGRYGYTF	TGTGCCAGCAGTGACCCCGGACGCTATGGCTACACCTTC
NA	TRBD1	TRBV15	TRBJ2-6	CATSRAPQGDPGANVLTF	TGTGCCACCAGCAGAGCCCCACAGGGGGATCCTGGGGCCAACGTCCTGACTTTC
NA	TRBD1	TRBV6-5	TRBJ1-1	CASRRGTGYFAFF	TGTGCCAGCAGGCGCGGGACAGGGTATTTTGCTTTCTTT
NA	NA	TRBV5-6	TRBJ1-3	CASSFRVRAGNTIYF	TGTGCCAGCAGCTTCAGGGTCCGGGCTGGAAACACCATATATTTT
NA	TRBD1	TRBV5-8	TRBJ2-5	CASSYPTGGGQETQYF	TGTGCCAGCAGCTACCCCACAGGGGGCGGTCAAGAGACCCAGTACTTC
NA	TRBD1	TRBV6-5	TRBJ2-7	CASSRTGEQYF	TGTGCCAGCAGTCGGACAGGGGAGCAGTACTTC
NA	TRBD2	TRBV5-4	TRBJ2-7	CASSPGGLASYEQYF	TGTGCCAGCAGTCCCGGGGGACTAGCTTCCTACGAGCAGTACTTC
NA	NA	TRBV14	TRBJ1-4	CASSQVRPSTNEKLFF	TGTGCCAGCAGCCAAGTTCGTCCGTCAACTAATGAAAAACTGTTTTTT
NA	NA	TRBV4-1	TRBJ1-3	CASSLLGTGRQPGNTIYF	TGCGCCAGCAGCCTCCTAGGGACGGGGCGGCAGCCAGGAAACACCATATATTTT
NA	TRBD2	TRBV12-5	TRBJ2-3	CASGPTSGYTDTQYF	TGTGCTAGTGGACCGACTAGCGGCTACACAGATACGCAGTATTTT
NA	NA	TRBV12-5	TRBJ2-1	CASGLARGGPVNEQFF	TGTGCTAGTGGTTTGGCCCGCGGAGGGCCGGTCAATGAGCAGTTCTTC
NA	TRBD2	TRBV2	TRBJ2-2	CASRTTSGRRTGELFF	TGTGCCAGCAGGACCACTAGCGGGAGACGTACCGGGGAGCTGTTTTTT
once	NA	TRBV18	TRBJ1-1	CASSPIGIGQGPGTEAFF	TGTGCCAGCTCACCAATCGGGATCGGGCAGGGGCCGGGCACTGAAGCTTTCTTT
NA	NA	TRBV6-1	TRBJ2-2	CASSGRQHFTGELFF	TGTGCCAGCAGTGGACGACAGCATTTCACCGGGGAGCTGTTTTTT
NA	NA	TRBV6-6	TRBJ1-5	CASTLEGQPQHF	TGTGCCAGCACCTTAGAAGGTCAGCCCCAGCATTTT
NA	TRBD2	TRBV18	TRBJ2-2	CASSRTSGNTGELFF	TGTGCCAGCTCACGGACTAGCGGAAACACCGGGGAGCTGTTTTTT
once	TRBD2	TRBV5-4	TRBJ2-7	CASSLGGLVGDREQYF	TGTGCCAGCAGCTTGGGGGGACTAGTGGGAGACCGCGAGCAGTACTTC
NA	NA	TRBV19	TRBJ1-5	CASRVYGDLNQPQHF	TGTGCCAGTAGGGTATATGGGGACTTGAATCAGCCCCAGCATTTT
once	NA	TRBV5-1	TRBJ1-5	CASSLDRSQPQHF	TGCGCCAGCAGCTTGGATCGCAGCCAGCCCCAGCATTTT
NA	TRBD2	TRBV4-1	TRBJ2-1	CAGSRRLAGELNEQFF	TGCGCCGGCAGCCGTCGACTAGCGGGGGAACTCAATGAGCAGTTCTTC
NA	TRBD1	TRBV6-6	TRBJ1-2	CASSDRQGGYGYTF	TGTGCCAGCAGTGACAGACAGGGAGGCTATGGCTACACCTTC
NA	TRBD2	TRBV7-2	TRBJ2-5	CASSLDRGRNQETQYF	TGTGCCAGCAGCTTAGATCGCGGGAGGAACCAAGAGACCCAGTACTTC
NA	NA	TRBV28	TRBJ2-2	CASSFLTLNTGELFF	TGTGCCAGCAGTTTCCTGACCCTAAACACCGGGGAGCTGTTTTTT
once	NA	TRBV28	TRBJ1-1	CASSLHLGTQKRNTEAFF	TGTGCCAGCAGTTTACATCTCGGGACGCAAAAACGAAACACTGAAGCTTTCTTT
NA	NA	TRBV13	TRBJ1-2	CASSLRGDGYTF	TGTGCCAGCAGCTTAAGAGGGGATGGCTACACCTTC
NA	TRBD2	TRBV23-1	TRBJ2-1	CASSRLAGAFDEQFF	TGCGCCAGCAGTCGACTAGCGGGAGCTTTTGATGAGCAGTTCTTC
NA	NA	TRBV27	TRBJ2-7	CASSPIPVLVYEQYF	TGTGCCAGCAGTCCGATTCCGGTATTGGTATACGAGCAGTACTTC
NA	NA	TRBV18	TRBJ1-1	CASSPNAWEAFF	TGTGCCAGCTCACCGAACGCATGGGAGGCTTTCTTT
NA	NA	TRBV7-2	TRBJ2-3	CASSLGGRSTDTQYF	TGTGCCAGCAGCTTAGGCGGCAGAAGCACAGATACGCAGTATTTT
NA	NA	TRBV29-1	TRBJ1-2	CSVGDYTF	TGCAGCGTGGGGGATTACACCTTC
NA	NA	TRBV5-8	TRBJ2-3	CASSFLFRESTDTQYF	TGTGCCAGCAGCTTTCTTTTCCGGGAGAGCACAGATACGCAGTATTTT
NA	NA	TRBV27	TRBJ1-4	CASSIRVTYGATNEKLFF	TGTGCCAGCAGCATAAGGGTGACCTACGGGGCAACTAATGAAAAACTGTTTTTT
NA	TRBD1	TRBV27	TRBJ1-1	CASRFDRGATEAFF	TGTGCCAGCAGATTCGACAGGGGTGCCACTGAAGCTTTCTTT
NA	NA	TRBV28	TRBJ1-4	CASSLSSPAKGNEKLFF	TGTGCCAGCAGTTTATCTTCTCCCGCCAAGGGTAATGAAAAACTGTTTTTT
NA	TRBD2	TRBV19	TRBJ2-2	CASRQRGNTGELFF	TGTGCCAGTAGACAGCGGGGGAACACCGGGGAGCTGTTTTTT
NA	TRBD1	TRBV7-6	TRBJ2-5	CASSADRGPQETQYF	TGTGCCAGCAGCGCTGACAGGGGCCCCCAAGAGACCCAGTACTTC
NA	NA	TRBV28	TRBJ1-6	CASRVGRWSSPLHF	TGTGCCAGCAGGGTCGGTCGGTGGAGCTCACCCCTCCACTTT